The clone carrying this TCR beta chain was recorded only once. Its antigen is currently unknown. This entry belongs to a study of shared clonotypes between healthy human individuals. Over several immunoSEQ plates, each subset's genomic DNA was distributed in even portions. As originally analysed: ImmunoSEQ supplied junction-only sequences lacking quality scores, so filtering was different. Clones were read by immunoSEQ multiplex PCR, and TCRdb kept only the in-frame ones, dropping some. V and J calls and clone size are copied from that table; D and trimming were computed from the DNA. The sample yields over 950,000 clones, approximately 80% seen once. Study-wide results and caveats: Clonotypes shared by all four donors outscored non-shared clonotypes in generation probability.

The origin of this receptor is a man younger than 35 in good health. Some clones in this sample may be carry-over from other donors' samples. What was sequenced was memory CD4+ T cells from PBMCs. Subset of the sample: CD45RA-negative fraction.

For the CDR3, the DNA is TGCGCCAGCAGCTTGGCGTCCCTAAGAGCGACATCCTCGGGGGAGCAGTACTTC. Its protein is CASSLASLRATSSGEQYF. This chain links TRBV5-1 with TRBJ2-7; the D gene is possibly TRBD2 (5 bases). The CDR3 covers 18 residues. V lost 0 bases to trimming and J lost 7 bases, with 26 bases between them. The germline CDR1 and CDR2 sequences are SGHRS and YFSETQ.